What follows are 2 T cell receptor beta chains derived from one specimen sequenced in a study of T cell responses to AZD1222 COVID-19 vaccine. Produced via immunoSEQ multiplex PCR; TCRdb's table is partial and in-frame only. The data hold 120,000 or so clones, with about 92% observed a single time. Sequencing was performed on peripheral blood, taken on day 0 of AZD1222 vaccination. Every receptor here comes from an adult in good health.

This sequence joins TRBV6-5 and TRBJ2-1; no firm D call. The CDR3 consists of 14 residues. Germline V gene sequence: CDR1 MNHEY, CDR2 SVGAGI. Trimming pared 7 bases from V and 2 bases from J, leaving 12 bases between. CDR3 protein: CASTNSPTYNEQFF. The CDR3 DNA reads TGTGCCAGCACCAACTCTCCTACCTACAATGAGCAGTTCTTC.

The chain uses TRBV12-3 or TRBV12-4 and TRBJ2-7; possible D gene TRBD1, 5 bases. The V and J ends lost 5 bases and 5 bases respectively, with 13 bases between them. CDR3 length equals 13 residues. CDR3 coding DNA: TGTGCCAGCAGTCCCACAGGCCCCAACGAGCAGTACTTC. Amino acid sequence: CASSPTGPNEQYF.